The clone carrying this TCR beta chain was observed many times. What it binds is unknown. The data were obtained in a study of T-cell reconstitution after alpha-beta-depleted transplantation in children. Regarding the study as a whole: Several hundred expanded graft clones reportedly gave rise to the alpha-beta T cells present about two months after transplant.

Preparation of the TCRbeta library involved a method that used unique molecular identifiers. From the PCR reads, TCRdb called clonotypes with MiXCR, one entry per CDR3 protein. The sample holds some 300,000 distinct CDR3 sequences, roughly 9.1% seen once. This CDR3 is built from 19 residues. With V trimmed by 3 bases and J by 5 bases, 14 bases remained unmatched. Germline V gives CDR1 LNHDA, CDR2 SQIVND (reference sequence). The sequenced sample was PBMCs, obtained before TCRalphabeta/CD19-depleted stem cell transplant. The receptor was derived from a boy under three years old with acute myeloid leukemia, due to receive a stem cell transplant. V gene TRBV19 combines with J gene TRBJ2-3, with 13 bases matching TRBD2. The CDR3 nucleotides are TGTGCCAGTAGTATCGTTCCTGGACTAGCGGGAGTCTGGGAAGATACGCAGTATTTT. Translating it yields CASSIVPGLAGVWEDTQYF.